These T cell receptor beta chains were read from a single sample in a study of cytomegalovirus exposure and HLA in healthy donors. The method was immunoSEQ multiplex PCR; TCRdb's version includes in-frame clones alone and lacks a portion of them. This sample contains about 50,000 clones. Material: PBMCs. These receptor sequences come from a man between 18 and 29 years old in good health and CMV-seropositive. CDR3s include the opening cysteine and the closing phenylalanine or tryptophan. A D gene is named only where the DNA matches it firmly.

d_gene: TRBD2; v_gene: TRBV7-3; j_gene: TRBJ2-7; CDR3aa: CASSSGLAGSEQYF
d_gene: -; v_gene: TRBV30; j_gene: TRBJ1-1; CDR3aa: CAWSDGRENTEAFF
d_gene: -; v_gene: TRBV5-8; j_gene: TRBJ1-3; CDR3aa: CASSSAKGSGNTIYF
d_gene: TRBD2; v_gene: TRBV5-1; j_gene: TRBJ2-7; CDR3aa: CASSVGVWGGDYEQYF
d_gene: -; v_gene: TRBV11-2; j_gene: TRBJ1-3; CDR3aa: CASSSQAHSGNTIYF
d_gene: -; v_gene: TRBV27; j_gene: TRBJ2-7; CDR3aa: CASLDSSAGAGEQYF
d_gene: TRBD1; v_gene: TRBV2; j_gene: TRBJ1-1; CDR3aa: CASSADREITEAFF
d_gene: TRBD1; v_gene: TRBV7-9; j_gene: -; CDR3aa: CASSPPRQGKGYEQYF
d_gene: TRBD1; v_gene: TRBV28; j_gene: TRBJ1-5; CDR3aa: CASSSPPGQGNQPQHF
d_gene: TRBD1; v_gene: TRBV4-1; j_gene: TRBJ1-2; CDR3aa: CASSQGTGDGYTF
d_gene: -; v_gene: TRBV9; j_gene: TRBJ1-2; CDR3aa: CASSQTGSLVGGYTF
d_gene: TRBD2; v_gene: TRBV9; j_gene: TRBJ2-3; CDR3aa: CASSKLRLAGDADTQYF
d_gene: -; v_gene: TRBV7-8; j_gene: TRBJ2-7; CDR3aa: CASSLMQGSSREQYF
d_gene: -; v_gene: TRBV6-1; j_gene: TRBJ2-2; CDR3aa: CASSADGGFAGELFF
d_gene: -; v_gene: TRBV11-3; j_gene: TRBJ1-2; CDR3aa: CASSLRDDYGYTF
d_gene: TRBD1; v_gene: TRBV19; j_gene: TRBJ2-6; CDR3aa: CASSDAGTGASGANVLTF
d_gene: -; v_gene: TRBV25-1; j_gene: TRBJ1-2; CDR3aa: CASKARNYGYTF